The T cell receptor (beta chain) under discussion was sequenced for a study of blood T cell repertoires in COVID-19. Across the study: Both acute and convalescent COVID-19 samples were obtained from the United States, Italy and Spain.

Produced via immunoSEQ multiplex PCR; TCRdb's table is partial and in-frame only. Of around 300,000 clones listed, around 90% are singletons. CDR1 and CDR2 (germline): LNHDA, SQIVND (reference sequence). Trimming left V 5 bases short and J 4 bases short, with 6 bases between. There are 12 residues in the CDR3. This receptor was identified in a woman aged 40-49 years who had recovered from COVID-19. The sequencing sample was made of peripheral blood. The V call is TRBV19, the J call TRBJ1-5; D gene unclear. The CDR3 spells CASSAGNQPQHF. The CDR3, as DNA: TGTGCCAGTAGTGCCGGGAATCAGCCCCAGCATTTT.